Sequencing of this T cell receptor (beta chain) was carried out in a study of T-cell memory formation after mild COVID-19. General observations from the study: Mostly located in CM and EM were contracting CD4+ clones, with contracting CD8+ clones located in EMRA.

This clonotype was counted only a few times. Its matching antigen is unknown. CDR1 and CDR2 (germline): SEHNR, FQNEAQ (reference sequence). The CDR3 contains 19 residues. The V and J ends lost 5 bases and 4 bases respectively, with 24 bases between them. The TCR alpha and TCR beta cDNA libraries, bearing sample barcodes and UMIs, were generated by 5'RACE using constant-segment primers. TCRdb re-called the 5' RACE reads through MiXCR, storing one row per CDR3 protein. The sample consists of 550,000 to 600,000 distinct CDR3 sequences, roughly 17% of them appearing once. Sequenced material: PBMCs or a T cell subset sorted from them (not recorded which). The origin of this receptor is an adult woman who had mild COVID-19 (a few samples of this study predate the infection). Cell type and time point are not known. This sequence joins TRBV7-9 and TRBJ1-6, with D possibly matching TRBD1 (6 bases). For the CDR3, the DNA is TGTGCCAGCAGCACCGAACAGGGTCGGACCTTCATGTATAATTCACCCCTCCACTTT. Its translation is CASSTEQGRTFMYNSPLHF.